This entry is about one TCR beta chain. The antigen remains undetermined. Per sample, at least 6 micrograms of total RNA were extracted. The second PCR ran roughly 6 to 11 cycles with a sample-barcoded 5' primer and J-beta primers. TCRdb independently ran MiXCR on the 5' RACE reads; one entry per CDR3 protein. Here the sample spans 600,000 to 850,000 distinct CDR3 sequences, 40% to 45% being singletons. The CDR3 totals 15 residues. Germline assignment: CDR1 MGHDK and CDR2 SYGVNS. This specimen belongs to a study of blood T cells in healthy people across ages. Study findings and constraints: Researchers judged that diversity estimates from one million T cells fell short of true values. Whereas aged donors had fewer naive CD4+ cells, long-lived donors had more of them and higher diversity.

The V and J genes are TRBV25-1 and TRBJ2-5; D may correspond to TRBD1 or TRBD2 (5 bases each). The J call may be incorrect, as the DNA end agrees better with TRBJ2-7. The sample taken for sequencing was blood. This TCR derives from a woman in her sixties or seventies in good health. The DNA of the CDR3 is TGTGCCCCCAACTCCGGGGCAGACCCGTACTACGAGCAGTACGTC. Its protein product is CAPNSGADPYYEQYV.